Each of the 20 T cell receptor beta chains below was sequenced from the same sample in a study of cytomegalovirus exposure and HLA in healthy donors. The PCR ran on 60 Vbeta and 13 Jbeta primers. Libraries were prepared by immunoSEQ multiplex PCR; TCRdb keeps only in-frame clonotypes and omits some of them. The sample lists more than 85,000 clones; under 80% were seen once. The sequenced sample consisted of PBMCs. These receptors were obtained from a boy between 5 and 17 years old in good health and CMV-seronegative.

The J gene is TRBJ2-3, the V gene TRBV10-3, with no clear D. Germline-derived CDR1 and CDR2 are ENHRY and SYGVKD. This CDR3 is built from 16 residues. Trimming removed 2 bases at V and 1 base at J, with 13 bases between. As DNA, the CDR3 is TGTGCCATCAGTGAGCTCGTAGAGAGTGGCACAGATACGCAGTATTTT. Translation: CAISELVESGTDTQYF.

CDR3 sequence reads: CAISDRGNQGSPLHF. CDR3 nucleotides: TGTGCCATCAGTGATAGGGGAAATCAGGGTTCACCCCTCCACTTT. This rearrangement joins TRBV10-3 to TRBJ1-6; D may be TRBD1 (5 bases). Germline V gives CDR1 ENHRY, CDR2 SYGVKD. Trimming removed 3 bases from V and 9 bases from J, with 15 bases in between. This CDR3 is built from 15 residues.

This rearrangement joins TRBV9 to TRBJ2-4, with TRBD1 matching 7 bases. Germline V gives CDR1 SGDLS, CDR2 YYNGEE. The CDR3 runs to 14 residues. V lost 7 bases and J lost 1; bases outside the gene matches: 5. As DNA, the CDR3 is TGTGCCAGCTCTCGGGGACAGGCCAAAAACATTCAGTACTTC. Translated, it gives CASSRGQAKNIQYF.

This chain uses TRBV5-1 with TRBJ1-1; D possibly corresponds to TRBD1 (5 bases). Trimming stripped 3 bases from V and 1 base from J, with 10 bases between. Germline assignment: CDR1 SGHRS and CDR2 YFSETQ. CDR3 size: 14 residues. DNA of the CDR3: TGCGCCAGCAGCTCGGAGGGACGGAACACTGAAGCTTTCTTT. The encoded protein is CASSSEGRNTEAFF.

This clone was seen a single time. The chain recombines TRBV6-5 with TRBJ1-1; 10 positions match TRBD1. Germline assignment: CDR1 MNHEY and CDR2 SVGAGI. This CDR3 is built from 15 residues. V was pared by 6 bases and J by 4 bases, with 8 bases of the junction left unmatched. The CDR3 reads CASSKTGGRSTEAFF. CDR3 DNA sequence: TGTGCCAGCAGCAAGACAGGGGGCAGGAGCACTGAAGCTTTCTTT.

V is TRBV19 and J is TRBJ2-3; D is perhaps TRBD2 (6 bases). Looked up from germline, CDR1 is LNHDA and CDR2 is SQIVND (reference sequence). The CDR3 has 13 residues. With 11 bases removed from V and 0 bases from J, the gap between germline ends came to 12 bases. The CDR3 bases are TGTGCCGGGAGGCTAGCTAGCACAGATACGCAGTATTTT. Translation gives CAGRLASTDTQYF.

This chain connects TRBV28 to TRBJ1-4, with 8 bases aligning to TRBD1. The junction had 4 bases not matched to a gene; V was cut back by 3 bases and J by 4 bases. Per the germline V gene, CDR1 is MDHEN and CDR2 is SYDVKM. The CDR3 spans 15 residues. The CDR3 DNA reads as TGTGCCAGCAGTTTCGACAGGGGAGATAATGAAAAACTGTTTTTT. Amino acids: CASSFDRGDNEKLFF.

The CDR3 is CSVEFEQGQWYGYTF. CDR3 in DNA: TGCAGCGTTGAATTTGAACAGGGGCAATGGTATGGCTACACCTTC. This chain connects TRBV29-1 to TRBJ1-2; 7 bases map to TRBD1. V was pared by 2 bases and J by 5 bases, with 11 bases of the junction left unmatched. The CDR3 consists of 15 residues. The germline V gene has CDR1 SQVTM and CDR2 ANQGSEA.

This chain connects TRBV29-1 to TRBJ1-2, with TRBD1 identical over 9 bases. J was trimmed by 8 bases and V by 3 bases; bases with no gene match: 4. This CDR3 spans 12 amino acids. In germline, CDR1 is SQVTM, CDR2 ANQGSEA. The CDR3 is CSVEDRGEGYTF. As DNA, the CDR3 is TGCAGCGTTGAGGACAGGGGAGAGGGCTACACCTTC. Looking up the rest from reference TRBV29-1 and TRBJ1-2 gives the full variable domain: SAVISQKPSRDICQRGTSLTIQCQVDSQVTMMFWYRQQPGQSLTLIATANQGSEATYESGFVIDKFPISRPNLTFSTLTVSNMSPEDSSIYLCSVEDRGEGYTFGSGTRLTVV.

The chain is built from TRBV7-9 and TRBJ2-3; D perhaps matches TRBD2 (6 bases). CDR3 length equals 14 residues. V was clipped by 5 bases and J by 5 bases, with 14 bases between them. Germline CDR1 is SEHNR and CDR2 is FQNEAQ (reference sequence). The CDR3 spells CASSLGGPGDTQYF. Written as DNA, the CDR3 is TGTGCCAGCAGCCTTGGAGGGCCAGGAGATACGCAGTATTTT.

The chain employs TRBV7-2 and TRBJ2-1, with 7 bases fitting TRBD1. V shed 3 bases and J 5 bases; nucleotides not matched to a gene: 4. Germline CDR1 and CDR2: SGHTA and FQGNSA. There are 14 residues in the CDR3. The CDR3 reads CASSLKTGNNEQFF. The CDR3, as DNA: TGTGCCAGCAGCTTGAAGACAGGGAACAATGAGCAGTTCTTC.

The rearrangement uses TRBV30 and TRBJ1-1, with a weak D call TRBD1 (6 bases). Trimming cost V 5 bases and J 3 bases, with 19 bases left between them. This CDR3 spans 15 amino acids. CDR1 is GTSNPN and CDR2 is SVGIG in the germline V gene (reference sequence). This CDR3 is CAWARFRGADTEAFF. Written as DNA, the CDR3 is TGTGCCTGGGCTCGATTCAGGGGAGCTGACACTGAAGCTTTCTTT.

This chain uses TRBV27 with TRBJ1-2, with D unresolved. Germline V gives CDR1 MNHEY, CDR2 SMNVEV (reference sequence). CDR3 length: 15 residues. The germline V and J ends were trimmed by 4 bases and 0 bases, with 12 bases remaining between them. The CDR3 reads CASSWEREANYGYTF. CDR3 bases: TGTGCCAGCAGTTGGGAGAGGGAAGCTAACTATGGCTACACCTTC.

The J gene is TRBJ1-5, the V gene TRBV4-1, with 10 bases identical to TRBD1. The trim removed 8 bases at V and 4 bases at J, leaving 8 bases unmatched. The CDR3 has 15 amino acids. Germline CDR1 MGHRA, CDR2 YSYEKL. The CDR3 loop reads CASREKGQGNQPQHF. As DNA, the CDR3 is TGCGCCAGCCGAGAGAAGGGACAGGGGAATCAGCCCCAGCATTTT.

The chain joins TRBV19 to TRBJ1-4; D remains unclear. This CDR3 has 12 amino acids. Germline CDR1 and CDR2: LNHDA and SQIVND (reference sequence). Trimming removed 5 bases at V and 8 bases at J, with 9 bases between. The CDR3 is CASSGEVEKLFF. The CDR3 coding sequence is TGTGCCAGTAGTGGGGAGGTAGAAAAACTGTTTTTT.

The chain uses TRBV9 and TRBJ1-1; tentative D call: TRBD1 (5 bases). Germline V CDR1 and CDR2: SGDLS, YYNGEE. The CDR3 is made up of 14 amino acids. V was cut by 2 bases and J by 3 bases, with 11 bases left in between. The CDR3 here is CASSVRIGDTEAFF. The CDR3, as DNA: TGTGCCAGCAGCGTGAGAATAGGGGACACTGAAGCTTTCTTT. The full variable domain, in which reference TRBV9 and TRBJ1-1 provide the parts outside the CDR3, is DSGVTQTPKHLITATGQRVTLRCSPRSGDLSVYWYQQSLDQGLQFLIQYYNGEERAKGNILERFSAQQFPDLHSELNLSSLELGDSALYFCASSVRIGDTEAFFGQGTRLTVV.

V is TRBV28 and J is TRBJ2-1; TRBD2 matches at 7 bases. Germline lookup yields CDR1 MDHEN and CDR2 SYDVKM. This CDR3 comprises 15 residues. The J segment lost 4 bases and the V segment lost 2 bases, leaving 5 bases of the junction unmatched. The CDR3 region is CASSLQAGGYNEQFF. The CDR3 bases are TGTGCCAGCAGTTTACAGGCCGGGGGGTACAATGAGCAGTTCTTC. Variable domain in full (rest from reference TRBV28 and TRBJ2-1): DVKVTQSSRYLVKRTGEKVFLECVQDMDHENMFWYRQDPGLGLRLIYFSYDVKMKEKGDIPEGYSVSREKKERFSLILESASTNQTSMYLCASSLQAGGYNEQFFGPGTRLTVL.

This clone was picked up a small number of times. The V call is TRBV2, the J call TRBJ2-3, with D unresolved. The germline CDR1 and CDR2 sequences are SNHLY and FYNNEI. The CDR3 has 12 amino acids. The V end lost 7 bases, the J end lost 2 bases, and 7 bases lay between the germline ends. Here the CDR3 DNA reads TGTGCCAGCACCTTAGACACAGATACGCAGTATTTT. Its protein is CASTLDTDTQYF.

The chain recombines TRBV5-1 with TRBJ2-1, with a tentative D call TRBD1 (6 bases). The V and J ends lost 5 bases and 6 bases respectively, with 9 bases between them. This CDR3 is built from 12 residues. CDR1 and CDR2 from the germline V gene are SGHRS and YFSETQ. The CDR3 DNA is TGCGCCAGCAGGATAGGGGGCAATGAGCAGTTCTTC. Translated, it gives CASRIGGNEQFF.

The J gene is TRBJ2-7, the V gene TRBV27; TRBD1 might be the D (6 bases). CDR1 is MNHEY and CDR2 is SMNVEV in the germline V gene (reference sequence). The V gene lost 4 bases and the J gene lost 5 bases, with 12 bases spanning the gap. The CDR3 sequence is 13 residues long. The CDR3 reads CASSYQGSHEQYF. In DNA, the CDR3 is TGTGCCAGCAGTTACCAGGGGAGCCACGAGCAGTACTTC.